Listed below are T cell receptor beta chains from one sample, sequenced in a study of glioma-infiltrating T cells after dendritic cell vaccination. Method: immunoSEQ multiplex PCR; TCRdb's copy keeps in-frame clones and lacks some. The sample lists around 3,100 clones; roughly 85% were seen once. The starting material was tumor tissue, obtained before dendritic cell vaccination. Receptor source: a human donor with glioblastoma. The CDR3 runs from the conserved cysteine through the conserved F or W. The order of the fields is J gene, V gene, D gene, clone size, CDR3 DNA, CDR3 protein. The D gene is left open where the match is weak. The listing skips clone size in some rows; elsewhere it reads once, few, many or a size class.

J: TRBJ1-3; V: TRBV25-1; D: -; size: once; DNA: TGTGCCAGCAGTGATAGGGAGGGATCTGGAAACACCATATATTTT; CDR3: CASSDREGSGNTIYF
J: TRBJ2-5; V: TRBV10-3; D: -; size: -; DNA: TGTGCCATCAGTGTCGGTCTCCGGGACTACCAAGAGACCCAGTACTTC; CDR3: CAISVGLRDYQETQYF
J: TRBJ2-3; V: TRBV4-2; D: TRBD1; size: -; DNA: TGTGCCAGCAGCCAAGAAGGGGGCAGGTCAGATACGCAGTATTTT; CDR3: CASSQEGGRSDTQYF
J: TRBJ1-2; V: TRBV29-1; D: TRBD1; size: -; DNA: TGCAGCGTTCGTAAACTGGCCAGGGGGCAGGGCTACACCTTC; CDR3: CSVRKLARGQGYTF
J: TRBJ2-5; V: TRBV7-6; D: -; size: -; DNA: TGTGCCAGCAGTTTGGGGGCCTACCAAGAGACCCAGTACTTC; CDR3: CASSLGAYQETQYF
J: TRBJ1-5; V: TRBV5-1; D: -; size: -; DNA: TGCGCCAGCAGGCGGGAATTGGGGCAGCCCCAGCATTTT; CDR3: CASRRELGQPQHF
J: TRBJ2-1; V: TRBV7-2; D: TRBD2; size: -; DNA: TGTGCCAGCAGCCTCTCAAGCGGGGGGGATTACAATGAGCAGTTCTTC; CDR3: CASSLSSGGDYNEQFF
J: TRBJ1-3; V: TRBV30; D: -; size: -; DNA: TGTGCCTGGAGCCGCGACAGACGTTCTGGAAACACCATATATTTT; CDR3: CAWSRDRRSGNTIYF
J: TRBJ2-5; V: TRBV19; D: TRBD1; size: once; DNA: TGTGCCAGTAGTATCGGGACAGGGGTGATTCAAGAGACCCAGTACTTC; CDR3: CASSIGTGVIQETQYF
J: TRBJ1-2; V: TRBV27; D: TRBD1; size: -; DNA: TGTGCCAGCAGTCCAGGACAGGGATTTATCTATGGCTACACCTTC; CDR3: CASSPGQGFIYGYTF
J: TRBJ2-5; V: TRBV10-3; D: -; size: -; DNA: TGTGCCATCAGTGCAGGGCCCGAGACCCAGTACTTC; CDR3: CAISAGPETQYF
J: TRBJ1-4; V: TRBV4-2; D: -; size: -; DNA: TGTGCCAGCAGCCAACCGGGACACCGAAATGAAAAACTGTTTTTT; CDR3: CASSQPGHRNEKLFF
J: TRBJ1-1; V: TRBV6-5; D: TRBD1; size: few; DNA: TGTGCCAGCAGAAAGACAGGGAGGAGCACTGAAGCTTTCTTT; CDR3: CASRKTGRSTEAFF
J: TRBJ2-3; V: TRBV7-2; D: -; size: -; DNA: TGTGCCAGCAGCCTCGGGGGGCGGGGGGATACGCAGTATTTT; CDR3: CASSLGGRGDTQYF
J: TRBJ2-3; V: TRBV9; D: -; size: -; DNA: TGTGCCAGCAGCGTAGAGCAGCGTAGCACAGATACGCAGTATTTT; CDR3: CASSVEQRSTDTQYF
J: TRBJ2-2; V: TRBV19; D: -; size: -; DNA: TGTGCCAGTAGTATTGGGGCGAGCTCCGGGGAGCTGTTTTTT; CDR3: CASSIGASSGELFF
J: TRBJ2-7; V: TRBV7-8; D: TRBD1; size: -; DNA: TGTGCCAGCAGCCAGACAGACAGGGGGCACGAGCAGTACTTC; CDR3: CASSQTDRGHEQYF
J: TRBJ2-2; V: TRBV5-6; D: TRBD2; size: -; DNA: TGTGCCAGCACCCACGGGGGGACGAACACCGGGGAGCTGTTTTTT; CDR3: CASTHGGTNTGELFF
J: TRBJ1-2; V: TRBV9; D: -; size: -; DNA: TGTGCCAGCAGCCCCACGACCAAGACAGATATCACCTTC; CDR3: CASSPTTKTDITF
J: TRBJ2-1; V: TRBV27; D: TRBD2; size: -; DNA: TGTGCCAGCAGTGCTAGCGGGGGACCCTCCTACAATGAGCAGTTCTTC; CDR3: CASSASGGPSYNEQFF
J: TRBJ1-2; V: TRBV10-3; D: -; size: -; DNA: TGTGCCTCTTCAGGGTCAGGGTCCAACTATGGCTACACCTTC; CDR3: CASSGSGSNYGYTF
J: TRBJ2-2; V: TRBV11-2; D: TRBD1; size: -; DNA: TGTGCCAGCAGCTTCGACAGGGGGTTTACCACCGGGGAGCTGTTTTTT; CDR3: CASSFDRGFTTGELFF
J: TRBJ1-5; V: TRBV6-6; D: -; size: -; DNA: TGTGCCAGCAGTACACAGCCTCAGCCCCAGCATTTT; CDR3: CASSTQPQPQHF
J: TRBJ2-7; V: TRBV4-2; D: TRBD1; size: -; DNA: TGTGCCAGCAGCCAACAGGCCGGGACAGGGCAATACGAGCAGTACTTC; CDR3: CASSQQAGTGQYEQYF
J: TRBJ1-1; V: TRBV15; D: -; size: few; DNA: TGTGCCACCAGCGAACTAGGGAACACTGAAGCTTTCTTT; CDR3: CATSELGNTEAFF
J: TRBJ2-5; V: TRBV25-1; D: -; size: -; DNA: TGTGCCAGCAGGGGACGGACAGAGTTCCAAGAGACCCAGTACTTC; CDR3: CASRGRTEFQETQYF
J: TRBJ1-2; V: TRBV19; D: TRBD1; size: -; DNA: TGTGCCGTTCAGGGGGACTCAACTTTTAACTATGGCTACACCTTC; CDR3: CAVQGDSTFNYGYTF
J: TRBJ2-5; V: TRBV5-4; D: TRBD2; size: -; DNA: TGTGCCAGCACCTCGGGGGGGCCGAGCGGTGTTGCGGAGACCCAGTACTTC; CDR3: CASTSGGPSGVAETQYF
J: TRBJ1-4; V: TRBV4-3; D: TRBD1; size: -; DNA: TGCGCCAGCAGCCAAAGCGACAGGGGGCGGGGTGAAAAACTGTTTTTT; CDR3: CASSQSDRGRGEKLFF
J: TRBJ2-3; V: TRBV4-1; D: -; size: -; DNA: TGCGCCAGCAGCCAAGATGCCGCGGCCCGAAGCACAGATACGCAGTATTTT; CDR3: CASSQDAAARSTDTQYF
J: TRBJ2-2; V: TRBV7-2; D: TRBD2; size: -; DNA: TGTGCCAGCAGCTTATTGGGAGGACGGGGGGGCAATGGCGGGGAGCTGTTTTTT; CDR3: CASSLLGGRGGNGGELFF
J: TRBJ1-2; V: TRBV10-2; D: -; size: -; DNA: TGCGCCAGCAGCCCATACGGGTATGGCTACACCTTC; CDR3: CASSPYGYGYTF
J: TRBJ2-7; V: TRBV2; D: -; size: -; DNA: TGTGCCAGCAGTGTCCGGACTCTATCTTCCTACGAGCAGTACTTC; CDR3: CASSVRTLSSYEQYF
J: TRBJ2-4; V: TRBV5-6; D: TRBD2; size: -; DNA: TGTGCCAGCAGCGAAGGCGGCGGGGGGCTAGCCAAAAACATTCAGTACTTC; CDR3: CASSEGGGGLAKNIQYF
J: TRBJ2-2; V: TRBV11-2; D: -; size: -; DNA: TGTGCCAGCAGCTTTCAGGGTTCCGGGGAGCTGTTTTTT; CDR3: CASSFQGSGELFF
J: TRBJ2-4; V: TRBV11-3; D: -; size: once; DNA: TGTGCCAGCAGCCGGGATAGGGAAAACATTCAGTACTTC; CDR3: CASSRDRENIQYF
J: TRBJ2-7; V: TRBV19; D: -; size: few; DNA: TGTGCCAGTAGTTCTACAGGGTCCAAGTACTTC; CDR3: CASSSTGSKYF
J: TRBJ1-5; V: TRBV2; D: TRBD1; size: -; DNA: TGTGCCAGCAGCGGGACAGGGCCTCAGCCCCAGCATTTT; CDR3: CASSGTGPQPQHF
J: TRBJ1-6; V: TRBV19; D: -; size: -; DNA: TGTGCCAGTAGTATGGGCAGCACGGTCAATTCCCCCCTCCACTTT; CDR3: CASSMGSTVNSPLHF
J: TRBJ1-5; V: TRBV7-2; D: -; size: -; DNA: TGTGCCAGCAGCTTGAACAGGGTCGATCAGCCCCAGCATTTT; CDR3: CASSLNRVDQPQHF
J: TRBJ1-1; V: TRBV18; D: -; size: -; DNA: TGTGCCAGCTCAGAACAGGCGAACACTGAAGCTTTCTTT; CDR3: CASSEQANTEAFF
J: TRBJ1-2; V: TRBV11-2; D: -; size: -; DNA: TGTGCCAGCAGCTTCACCGGGGGGGGTGACTATGGCTACACCTTC; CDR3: CASSFTGGGDYGYTF